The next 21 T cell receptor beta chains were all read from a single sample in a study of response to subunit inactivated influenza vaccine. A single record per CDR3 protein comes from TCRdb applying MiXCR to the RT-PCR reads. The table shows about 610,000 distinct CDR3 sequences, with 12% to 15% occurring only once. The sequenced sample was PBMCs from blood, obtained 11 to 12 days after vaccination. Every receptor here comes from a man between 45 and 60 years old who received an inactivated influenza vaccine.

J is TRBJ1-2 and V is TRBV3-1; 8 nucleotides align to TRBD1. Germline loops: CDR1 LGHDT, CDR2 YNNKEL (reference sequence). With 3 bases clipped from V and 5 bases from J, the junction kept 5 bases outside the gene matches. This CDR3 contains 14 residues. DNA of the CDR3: TGTGCCAGCAGCCAGGGGACAGGTGGATATGGCTACACCTTC. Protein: CASSQGTGGYGYTF.

The CDR3 DNA reads as TGCAGGCCCCGGGGGTTGGACAATGAGCAGTTCTTC. Translation gives CRPRGLDNEQFF. J is TRBJ2-1 and V is TRBV20-1, with TRBD2 as a possible D gene (6 bases). Germline CDR1 reads DFQATT; CDR2 reads SNEGSKA (reference sequence). CDR3 length: 12 residues.

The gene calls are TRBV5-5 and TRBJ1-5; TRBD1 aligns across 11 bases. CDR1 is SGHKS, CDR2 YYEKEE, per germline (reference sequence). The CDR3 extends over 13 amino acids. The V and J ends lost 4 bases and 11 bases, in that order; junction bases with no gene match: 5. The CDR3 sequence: CASSGDRGLSQHF. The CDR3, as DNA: TGTGCCAGCAGCGGGGACAGGGGGTTGTCCCAGCATTTT.

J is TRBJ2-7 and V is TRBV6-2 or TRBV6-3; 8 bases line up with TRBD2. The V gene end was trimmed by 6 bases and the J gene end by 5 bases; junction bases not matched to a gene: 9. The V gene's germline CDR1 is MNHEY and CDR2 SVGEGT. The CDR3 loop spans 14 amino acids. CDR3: CASSLGGGFNEQYF. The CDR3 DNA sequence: TGTGCCAGCAGCCTCGGGGGGGGCTTCAACGAGCAGTACTTC.

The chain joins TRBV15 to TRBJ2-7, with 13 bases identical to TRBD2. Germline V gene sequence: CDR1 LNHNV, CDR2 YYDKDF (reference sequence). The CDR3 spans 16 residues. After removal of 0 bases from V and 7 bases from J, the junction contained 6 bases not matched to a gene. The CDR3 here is CATSRDRGLAGEEQYF. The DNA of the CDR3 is TGTGCCACCAGCAGAGATCGTGGACTAGCGGGAGAAGAGCAGTACTTC.

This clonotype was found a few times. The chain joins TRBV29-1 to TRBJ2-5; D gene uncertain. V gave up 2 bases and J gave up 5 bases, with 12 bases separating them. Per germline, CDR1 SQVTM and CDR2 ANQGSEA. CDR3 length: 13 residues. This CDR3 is CSVEPRVGETQYF. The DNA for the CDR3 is TGCAGCGTTGAACCAAGGGTAGGGGAGACCCAGTACTTC.

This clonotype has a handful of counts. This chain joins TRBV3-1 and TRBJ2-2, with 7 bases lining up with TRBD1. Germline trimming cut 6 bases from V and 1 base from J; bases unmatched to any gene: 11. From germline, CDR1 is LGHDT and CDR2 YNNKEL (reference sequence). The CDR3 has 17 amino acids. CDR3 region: CASSRQTGTENTGELFF. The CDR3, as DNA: TGTGCCAGCAGTCGACAGACCGGGACAGAGAACACCGGGGAGCTGTTTTTT.

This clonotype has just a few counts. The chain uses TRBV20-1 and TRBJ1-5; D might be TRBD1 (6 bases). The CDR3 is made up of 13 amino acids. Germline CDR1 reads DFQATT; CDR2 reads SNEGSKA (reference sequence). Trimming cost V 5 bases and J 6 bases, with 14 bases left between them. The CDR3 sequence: CSARQVVGQPQHF. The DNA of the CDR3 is TGCAGTGCTCGACAGGTTGTCGGTCAGCCCCAGCATTTT.

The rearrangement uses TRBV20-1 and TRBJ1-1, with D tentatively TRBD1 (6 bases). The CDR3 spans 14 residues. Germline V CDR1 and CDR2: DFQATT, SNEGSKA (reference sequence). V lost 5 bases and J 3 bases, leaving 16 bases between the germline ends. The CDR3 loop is CSAYTGRGDTEAFF. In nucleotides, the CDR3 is TGCAGTGCTTACACAGGGAGGGGTGACACTGAAGCTTTCTTT.

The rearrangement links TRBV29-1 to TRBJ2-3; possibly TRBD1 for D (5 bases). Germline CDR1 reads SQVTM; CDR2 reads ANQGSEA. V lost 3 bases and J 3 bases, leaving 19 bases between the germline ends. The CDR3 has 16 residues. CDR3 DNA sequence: TGCAGCGTTGACACCCCCGGCAGGGTTGGTACAGATACGCAGTATTTT. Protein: CSVDTPGRVGTDTQYF.

DNA of the CDR3: TGTGCCAGCAGTTACGGTTCGACCCAGTACTTC. Translation gives CASSYGSTQYF. The V gene is TRBV6-2 or TRBV6-3, the J gene TRBJ2-5; no reliable D call. This CDR3 has 11 residues. Looked up from germline, CDR1 is MNHEY and CDR2 is SVGEGT. Trimming stripped 2 bases from V and 7 bases from J, with 5 bases between.

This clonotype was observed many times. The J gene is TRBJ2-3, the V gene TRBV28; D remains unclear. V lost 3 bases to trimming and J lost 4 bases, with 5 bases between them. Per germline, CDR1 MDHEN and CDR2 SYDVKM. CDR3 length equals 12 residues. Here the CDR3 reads CASSFFADTQYF. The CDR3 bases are TGTGCCAGCAGTTTCTTCGCAGATACGCAGTATTTT.

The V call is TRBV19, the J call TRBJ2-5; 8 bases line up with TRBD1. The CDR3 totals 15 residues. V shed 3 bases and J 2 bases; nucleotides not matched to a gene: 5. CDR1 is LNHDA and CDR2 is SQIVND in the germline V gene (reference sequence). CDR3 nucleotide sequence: TGTGCCAGTAGTATGCCGGGACAGGCTCAAGAGACCCAGTACTTC. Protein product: CASSMPGQAQETQYF.

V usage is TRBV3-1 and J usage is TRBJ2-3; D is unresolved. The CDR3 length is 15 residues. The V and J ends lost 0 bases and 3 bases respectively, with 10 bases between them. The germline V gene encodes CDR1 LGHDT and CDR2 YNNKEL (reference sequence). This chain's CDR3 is CASSQERVRTDTQYF. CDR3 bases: TGTGCCAGCAGCCAAGAAAGGGTTAGAACAGATACGCAGTATTTT.

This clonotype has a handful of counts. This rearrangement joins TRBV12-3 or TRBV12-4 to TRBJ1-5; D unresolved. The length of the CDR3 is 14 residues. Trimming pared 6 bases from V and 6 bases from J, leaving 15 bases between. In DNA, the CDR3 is TGTGCCAGCAGCCAGGACTCTCCGAGTCAGCCCCAGCATTTT. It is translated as CASSQDSPSQPQHF.

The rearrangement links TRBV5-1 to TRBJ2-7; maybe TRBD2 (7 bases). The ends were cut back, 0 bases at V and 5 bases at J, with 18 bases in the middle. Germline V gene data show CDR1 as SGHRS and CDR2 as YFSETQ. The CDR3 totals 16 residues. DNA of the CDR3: TGCGCCAGCAGCTTGGCCAATGGCGGGGGCCTTGACGAGCAGTACTTC. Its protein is CASSLANGGGLDEQYF.

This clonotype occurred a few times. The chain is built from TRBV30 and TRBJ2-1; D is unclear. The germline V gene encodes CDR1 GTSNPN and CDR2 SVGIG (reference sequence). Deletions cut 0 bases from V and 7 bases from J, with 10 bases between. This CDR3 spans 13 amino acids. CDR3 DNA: TGTGCCTGGAGTGTACGACTGCTTAATGAGCAGTTCTTC. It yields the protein CAWSVRLLNEQFF.

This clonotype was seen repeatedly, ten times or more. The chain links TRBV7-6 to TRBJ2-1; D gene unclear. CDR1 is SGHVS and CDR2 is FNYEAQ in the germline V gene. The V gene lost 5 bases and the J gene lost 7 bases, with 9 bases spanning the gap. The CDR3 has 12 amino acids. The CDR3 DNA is TGTGCCAGCAGCCGGATTACGAATGAGCAGTTCTTC. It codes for CASSRITNEQFF.

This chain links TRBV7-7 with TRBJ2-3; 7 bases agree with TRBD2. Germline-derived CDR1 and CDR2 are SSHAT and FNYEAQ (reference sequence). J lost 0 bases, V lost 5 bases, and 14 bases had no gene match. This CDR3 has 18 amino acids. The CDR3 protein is CASSPSPYGRTSTDTQYF. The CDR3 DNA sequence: TGTGCCAGCAGCCCGAGCCCTTACGGGAGGACTAGCACAGATACGCAGTATTTT.

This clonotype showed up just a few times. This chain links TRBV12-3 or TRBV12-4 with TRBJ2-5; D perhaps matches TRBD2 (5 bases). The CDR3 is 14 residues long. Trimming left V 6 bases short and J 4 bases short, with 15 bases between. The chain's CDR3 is CASRGDVNRETQYF. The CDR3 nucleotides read TGTGCCAGCAGGGGAGACGTGAATAGAGAGACCCAGTACTTC.

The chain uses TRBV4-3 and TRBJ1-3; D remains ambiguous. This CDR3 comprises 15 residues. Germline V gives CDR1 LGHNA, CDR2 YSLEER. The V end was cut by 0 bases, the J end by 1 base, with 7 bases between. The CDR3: CASSQDSGSGNTIYF. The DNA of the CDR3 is TGCGCCAGCAGCCAAGATTCAGGTTCTGGAAACACCATATATTTT.